This is a list of T cell receptor beta chains from one sample in a study of T cells in localized non-small cell lung cancer. The method was immunoSEQ multiplex PCR; TCRdb's version includes in-frame clones alone and lacks a portion of them. Found here are just over 15,000 clones, around 87% of them singletons; the top ten hold 25% to 30%. Sequencing was performed on peripheral blood mononuclear cells, taken before any cancer treatment. The origin of the receptors is a male donor older than 55 with stage II lung adenocarcinoma. CDR3s include the opening cysteine and the closing phenylalanine or tryptophan. Each record gives: J gene, clone size, V gene, D gene, CDR3 length, CDR3 DNA, CDR3 protein. A D gene is named only where the DNA matches it firmly. Clone sizes are given selectively: once, few, many, or a class where the clone is expanded.

>TRBJ2-7|NA|TRBV5-1|NA|16
TGCGCCAGCAGCTTGTCAGGGTCGAGGGGACTCTACGAGCAGTACTTC
CASSLSGSRGLYEQYF
>TRBJ2-1|NA|TRBV28|TRBD2|17
TGTGCCAGCAGTTTAAGGGTACTAGCGGGAAGCTACAATGAGCAGTTCTTC
CASSLRVLAGSYNEQFF
>TRBJ2-1|NA|TRBV9|NA|16
TGTGCCAGCAGCACCTCAGAGACGGGAGCCTACAATGAGCAGTTCTTC
CASSTSETGAYNEQFF
>TRBJ2-1|NA|TRBV27|NA|14
TGTGCCAGCAGTCCCTCGAAGGAGCACAATGAGCAGTTCTTC
CASSPSKEHNEQFF
>TRBJ2-2|few|TRBV5-1|NA|13
TGCGCCAGCAGTTCCACCAACACCGGGGAGCTGTTTTTT
CASSSTNTGELFF
>TRBJ1-5|NA|TRBV4-1|NA|16
TGCGCCAGCAGCCAAGGTGGGTTCAGGGGTGCACAGCCCCAGCATTTT
CASSQGGFRGAQPQHF
>TRBJ2-7|NA|TRBV11-3|TRBD1|14
TGTGCCAGCAGCCTGGGCAGGGGGAACTACGAGCAGTACTTC
CASSLGRGNYEQYF
>TRBJ2-1|NA|TRBV27|TRBD2|15
TGTGCCAGCAGTCTCGAGGCTAGCGGGAGGGGTGAGCAGTTCTTC
CASSLEASGRGEQFF
>TRBJ1-2|NA|TRBV10-2|NA|13
TGCGCCAGCAGTGACGGCGGAGGTCGTCGCTACACCTTC
CASSDGGGRRYTF
>TRBJ1-1|NA|TRBV5-8|NA|14
TGTGCCAGCAGCTTGCGGGGCTTGGGGACTGAAGCTTTCTTT
CASSLRGLGTEAFF
>TRBJ2-7|NA|TRBV5-4|TRBD2|16
TGTGCCAGCAGCTTGGATCTAGCGGGGACCGCCTACGAGCAGTACTTC
CASSLDLAGTAYEQYF
>TRBJ2-3|NA|TRBV5-6|NA|16
TGTGCCAGCAGCTTGTCAACGGGTCGTACCACAGATACGCAGTATTTT
CASSLSTGRTTDTQYF
>TRBJ2-2|few|TRBV27|NA|16
TGTGCCAGCAGTCCCGGACAGACTGCAGGACCCGGGGAGCTGTTTTTT
CASSPGQTAGPGELFF
>TRBJ2-1|few|TRBV5-1|TRBD2|15
TGCGCCAGCAGCCATAGCGGGAGTGGTGGCAATGAGCAGTTCTTC
CASSHSGSGGNEQFF
>TRBJ2-3|NA|TRBV4-3|TRBD1|19
TGCGCCAGCAGCCAAGTTCATTCCGCCGGGACAGGGACTCCAGATACGCAGTATTTT
CASSQVHSAGTGTPDTQYF
>TRBJ2-1|NA|TRBV4-3|NA|17
TGCGCCAGCAGCCAAGAATGGGAACAGTCCCTGGGGAATGAGCAGTTCTTC
CASSQEWEQSLGNEQFF
>TRBJ2-6|NA|TRBV28|NA|17
TGTGCCAGCAGTTCCAAATTTGGCCCCTCTGGGGCCAACGTCCTGACTTTC
CASSSKFGPSGANVLTF
>TRBJ2-1|once|TRBV5-5|NA|15
TGTGCCAGCAGCTTGGTCGGGAGTAAAGGCGATGAGCAGTTCTTC
CASSLVGSKGDEQFF
>TRBJ1-4|NA|TRBV25-1|NA|13
TGTGCCAGCAGTTTTTTGGGGGGTGAAAAACTGTTTTTT
CASSFLGGEKLFF
>TRBJ1-1|NA|TRBV7-8|NA|15
TGTGCCAGCAGTCAGGGGCCCCAAAGGGTCACTGAAGCTTTCTTT
CASSQGPQRVTEAFF
>TRBJ2-2|NA|TRBV28|NA|15
TGTGCCAGCATCCCCGCGGCCGCGAACACCGGGGAGCTGTTTTTT
CASIPAAANTGELFF
>TRBJ2-7|NA|TRBV5-1|TRBD1|17
TGCGCCAGCAGCTCAAAAACCGGGACAGGGGGCGCGTACGAGCAGTACTTC
CASSSKTGTGGAYEQYF
>TRBJ2-1|NA|TRBV29-1|TRBD1|16
TGCAGCGCTCTGGACAGGGGGCACCCCAACTACAATGAGCAGTTCTTC
CSALDRGHPNYNEQFF
>TRBJ1-4|NA|TRBV28|NA|15
TGTGCCAGCAGTTTATTATCGGGAGTTAATGAAAAACTGTTTTTT
CASSLLSGVNEKLFF
>TRBJ1-2|NA|TRBV5-1|NA|14
TGCGCCAGCAGCCAGGGAGGACGGAGCTATGGCTACACCTTC
CASSQGGRSYGYTF
>TRBJ1-5|NA|TRBV30|NA|13
TGTGCCTGGAGTGTACTTGGGGCCCAGCCCCAGCATTTT
CAWSVLGAQPQHF
>TRBJ1-2|NA|TRBV12-1|NA|15
TGTGCCAGCAGCTTTGGTTCAGGGAAGGAGGATGGCTACACCTTC
CASSFGSGKEDGYTF
>TRBJ2-3|once|TRBV11-3|NA|15
TGTGCCAGCAGCCCAGGACCTTCCGGAGGGAATACGCAGTATTTT
CASSPGPSGGNTQYF
>TRBJ2-5|NA|TRBV19|TRBD1|15
TGTGCCAGTAGTAAACGGACAGGGAATCAAGAGACCCAGTACTTC
CASSKRTGNQETQYF
>TRBJ2-1|NA|TRBV28|TRBD1|13
TGTGCCACCTACAGGGGAGCTCACAATGAGCAGTTCTTC
CATYRGAHNEQFF
>TRBJ1-1|NA|TRBV19|NA|14
TGTGCCAGTAGTATATCCACGCTGTACACTGAAGCTTTCTTT
CASSISTLYTEAFF
>TRBJ1-2|NA|TRBV28|NA|12
TGTGCCAGCAGTACGACAGTCTATGGCTACACCTTC
CASSTTVYGYTF
>TRBJ1-3|NA|TRBV28|NA|15
TGTGCCAGCAGTTTCAGGACCCAGGGGGGAAACACCATATATTTT
CASSFRTQGGNTIYF
>TRBJ2-5|NA|TRBV27|NA|14
TGTGCCAGCAGTCCCCCCGGAGGGGGAGAGACCCAGTACTTC
CASSPPGGGETQYF
>TRBJ2-5|NA|TRBV6-1|NA|12
TGTGCCAGCAGTGAAAGCCAAGAGACCCAGTACTTC
CASSESQETQYF
>TRBJ2-7|NA|TRBV28|TRBD2|15
TGTGCCAGCAGTACTATTATAGCGGGAGCCTACGAGCAGTACTTC
CASSTIIAGAYEQYF
>TRBJ2-5|NA|TRBV29-1|NA|8
TGCAGCGTGTTTCAACAGTACTTC
CSVFQQYF
>TRBJ2-1|NA|TRBV7-9|TRBD2|15
TGTGCCAGCAGCTTAGGGGGACTAGCGGGATATGAGCAGTTCTTC
CASSLGGLAGYEQFF
>TRBJ2-2|NA|TRBV5-4|TRBD2|15
TGTGCCAGCAGCTTGGTTGCTAGCGGGACTGGGGAGCTGTTTTTT
CASSLVASGTGELFF
>TRBJ2-7|NA|TRBV7-6|NA|13
TGTGCCAGCAGCAGGAATACAGGGTTAGAGCAGTACTTC
CASSRNTGLEQYF
>TRBJ2-1|NA|TRBV15|TRBD2|16
TGTGCCACCAGCGTCCCCGGGACTAGCGGTGGGAGAGGGCAGTTCTTC
CATSVPGTSGGRGQFF
>TRBJ2-1|NA|TRBV28|TRBD2|18
TGTGCCAGCAGAACCCTTATAGCGGGGGGGGGCTCCTACAATGAGCAGTTCTTC
CASRTLIAGGGSYNEQFF
>TRBJ1-5|NA|TRBV7-9|TRBD1|15
TGTGCCAGCAGCTGGGGGACAGCCTCCAATCAGCCCCAGCATTTT
CASSWGTASNQPQHF
>TRBJ2-7|once|TRBV11-3|TRBD1|13
TGTGCCAGCAGCTCTAGGGGGCCCGACGAGCAGTACTTC
CASSSRGPDEQYF
>TRBJ2-7|NA|TRBV6-1|NA|15
TGTGCCAGCAGTGTTAGCACAGGGACCCCCTACGAGCAGTACTTC
CASSVSTGTPYEQYF
>TRBJ2-7|NA|TRBV5-1|TRBD1|13
TGCGCCAGCAGCCGGACAGGGGATCTCGAGCAGTACTTC
CASSRTGDLEQYF
>TRBJ1-4|NA|TRBV28|NA|12
TGTGCCAGCGGCTATGGCGAGGAAAAACTGTTTTTT
CASGYGEEKLFF
>TRBJ2-7|NA|TRBV27|NA|11
TGTGCCTGGGTAAGCTCCTACGAGCAGTACTTC
CAWVSSYEQYF
>TRBJ1-1|NA|TRBV27|NA|13
TGTGCCAGTACTGGGGCCCTGGGGACTGAAGCTTTCTTT
CASTGALGTEAFF
>TRBJ2-7|NA|TRBV7-8|NA|12
TGTGCCAGCAGCTTCGACTCCGGCGAGCAGTACTTC
CASSFDSGEQYF
>TRBJ2-3|NA|TRBV6-1|NA|16
TGTGCCAGCAGTGGTCGACACCGAATCAGCACAGATACGCAGTATTTT
CASSGRHRISTDTQYF
>TRBJ2-7|NA|TRBV2|NA|13
TGTGCCAGCAAGGGAAAAGGGTCCTACGAGCAGTACTTC
CASKGKGSYEQYF
>TRBJ2-1|NA|TRBV19|TRBD2|14
TGTGCCAGTAGCACCACTTCGCGGGAGGCCCGCCAGTTCTTC
CASSTTSREARQFF
>TRBJ2-1|once|TRBV7-3|TRBD2|15
TGTGCCAGCAGTTGGACTAGCGGGATCTACAATGAGCAGTTCTTC
CASSWTSGIYNEQFF
>TRBJ1-3|NA|TRBV21-1|NA|16
TGTGCCAGCAGCAGTCGGGACAGGGGGCCTGGAAACACCATATATTTT
CASSSRDRGPGNTIYF